These 8 T cell receptor beta chains came from one sample sequenced in a study of blood T cells in healthy people across ages (dated by TCRdb to about 2015). The library was obtained by 5' RACE. This sample was sequenced with an Illumina HiSeq 2500. A second PCR of roughly 7 to 11 cycles was performed with a sample-barcoded 5' primer and a J-beta primer mix. The raw public data were reprocessed by TCRdb itself: fastp quality trimming at Q25, MiXCR clonotype calling, in-frame beta chains only. Every CDR3 protein is listed once, alongside the most common genes and DNA of its rows. The sample table shows fewer than 800,000 distinct CDR3 sequences, and about 25% are seen once. 9.4% of the sample is held by the ten biggest clonotypes. These data also formed part of another study, on T cells of mothers and their children.

The sample taken for sequencing was blood. These receptors were obtained from a boy younger than 18 in good health.

This clonotype occurred a few times. The rearrangement links TRBV14 to TRBJ2-1, with 9 bases aligning to TRBD2. This CDR3 is 16 amino acids long. The germline gives CDR1 SGHDN, CDR2 FVKESK. V was clipped by 5 bases and J by 4 bases; unmatched bases: 9. The CDR3 nucleotides read TGTGCCAGCAGCTTTGGACTAGCGATCAAATACAATGAGCAGTTCTTC. Translated, it gives CASSFGLAIKYNEQFF.

There are a few counts of this clonotype. This chain uses TRBV6-2 or TRBV6-3 with TRBJ2-2, with 10 bases fitting TRBD1. V shed 6 bases and J 6 bases; nucleotides not matched to a gene: 7. The CDR3 runs to 15 residues. Germline values: CDR1 MNHEY, CDR2 SVGEGT. CDR3 nucleotides: TGTGCCAGCAGCCGGGGACAGGGGCTATCCGGGGAGCTGTTTTTT. Translation gives CASSRGQGLSGELFF.

As regards this clonotype: At one of its ends the junction is not consistent with the germline gene, which may arise from a read error. The CDR3 DNA follows: TGTGCCGGCAGCTCCCGACTAGCGGGTCTTTCGAATGAGCAGTTCTTC. It translates to CAGSSRLAGLSNEQFF. This chain uses TRBV11-1 with TRBJ2-1, with 10 bases that match TRBD2. The CDR3 has 16 residues. The germline CDR1 and CDR2 sequences are SGHAT and FQDESV (reference sequence). Full variable domain (rest looked up from reference TRBV11-1 and TRBJ2-1): EAEVAQSPRYKITEKSQAVAFWCDPISGHATLYWYRQILGQGPELLVQFQDESVVDDSQLPKDRFSAERLKGVDSTLKIQPAELGDSAMYLCAGSSRLAGLSNEQFFGPGTRLTVL.

In this sample, this clonotype turned up a few times. The gene calls are TRBV20-1 and TRBJ2-1; possible D gene TRBD2, 5 bases. Judging by the DNA end, TRBJ2-7 fits better; the J call may be wrong. This CDR3 has 15 residues. CDR1 DFQATT and CDR2 SNEGSKA come from the germline V gene (reference sequence). This CDR3 is CSARDLMRASYEQYF. CDR3 in DNA: TGCAGTGCTAGAGATCTGATGAGGGCGTCCTACGAGCAGTACTTC.

The chain joins TRBV5-1 to TRBJ1-2; D is unclear. Germline lookup yields CDR1 SGHRS and CDR2 YFSETQ. The ends were cut back, 3 bases at V and 1 base at J, with 13 bases in the middle. This CDR3 has 15 amino acids. CDR3 nucleotides: TGCGCCAGCAGCTCCACAGCCACCCTTAACTATGGCTACACCTTC. Amino acid sequence: CASSSTATLNYGYTF. Full variable domain (remainder filled in from reference TRBV5-1 and TRBJ1-2): KAGVTQTPRYLIKTRGQQVTLSCSPISGHRSVSWYQQTPGQGLQFLFEYFSETQRNKGNFPGRFSGRQFSNSRSEMNVSTLELGDSALYLCASSSTATLNYGYTFGSGTRLTVV.

The chain has TRBV6-5 and TRBJ2-7; 11 nucleotides line up with TRBD2. The length of the CDR3 is 16 residues. The trim removed 4 bases at V and 5 bases at J, leaving 10 bases unmatched. CDR1 is MNHEY and CDR2 is SVGAGI in the germline V gene. In DNA form, the CDR3 reads TGTGCCAGCAGTTCCCTACTAGCGGGGGTTGATAACGAGCAGTACTTC. The encoded protein is CASSSLLAGVDNEQYF.

V is TRBV2 and J is TRBJ2-1; 8 positions match TRBD2. The trim removed 1 base at V and 8 bases at J, leaving 7 bases unmatched. This CDR3 has 15 residues. Per the germline V gene, CDR1 is SNHLY and CDR2 is FYNNEI. The CDR3 nucleotides are TGTGCCAGCAGTGAAGAGGGCTTAGCGGGATATGAGCAGTTCTTC. Its translation: CASSEEGLAGYEQFF.

This sequence joins TRBV9 and TRBJ2-2; the D is unclear. The CDR3 is made up of 13 amino acids. Trimming took 0 bases from V and 3 from J, leaving 3 bases between them. Germline CDR1 and CDR2: SGDLS and YYNGEE. The CDR3 loop is CASSVDDTGELFF. The CDR3 DNA follows: TGTGCCAGCAGCGTAGACGACACCGGGGAGCTGTTTTTT.